This T cell receptor (beta chain) was found in a study of cytomegalovirus exposure and HLA in healthy donors. Study details: Around 190 million T cells yielded approximately 100 million unique TCR beta sequences, as an earlier analysis found.

This clone was picked up a small number of times. What it binds is unknown. Notes on the study in general: Both high specificity and high sensitivity reportedly marked the classifier's diagnosis of cytomegalovirus status. Presence/absence analyses took donor sequencing depth as roughly uniform. TCR beta chain V- and J-gene trimming was linked, in a later analysis, to a missense variant in DCLRE1C.

60 Vbeta and 13 Jbeta primers were used in PCR. Sequenced by immunoSEQ multiplex PCR; TCRdb stores in-frame clones only, minus some. Seen here are about 200,000 clones, just under 70% observed once, and the top ten hold 2% to 3%. Germline V gives CDR1 WSHSY, CDR2 SAAADI. CDR3 length equals 13 residues. Trimming removed 6 bases from V and 2 bases from J; junction bases left unmatched: 2. The V and J genes are TRBV10-2 and TRBJ1-2, with 8 bases that match TRBD1. This TCR derives from a man aged 40-55 years in good health and CMV-seropositive. The specimen was PBMCs. The CDR3 DNA reads as TGCGCCAGCAGGACAGGGGTAAACTATGGCTACACCTTC. It encodes CASRTGVNYGYTF.